This record concerns one T cell receptor (beta chain) sequence. These data come from a study of blood T cell repertoires in COVID-19. Original methodology: How many nucleated cells were present was estimated from reference gene primer amplification. The data were produced by immunoSEQ multiplex PCR, yet TCRdb's version contains in-frame clones alone and is incomplete. V and J calls and clone size come straight from that table; D and trimming were deduced from the DNA. Of 250,000 to 350,000 clones in the sample, about 85% were seen once. Between the trimmed V and J ends, which lost 3 bases and 5 bases, there was a span of 5 bases. Germline V gene sequence: CDR1 SGDLS, CDR2 YYNGEE. The CDR3 length is 12 residues.

This chain connects TRBV9 to TRBJ2-2; D is uncertain. The source of this sequence is a man aged 18 to 29 with active or convalescent COVID-19. The sequencing sample was made of peripheral blood. CDR3 coding DNA: TGTGCCAGCAGCGCAGATACCGGGGAGCTGTTTTTT. This translates into CASSADTGELFF. The full variable domain, in which reference TRBV9 and TRBJ2-2 provide the parts outside the CDR3, is DSGVTQTPKHLITATGQRVTLRCSPRSGDLSVYWYQQSLDQGLQFLIQYYNGEERAKGNILERFSAQQFPDLHSELNLSSLELGDSALYFCASSADTGELFFGEGSRLTVL.